The 4 T cell receptor beta chains below were found in one sample sequenced in a study of response to subunit inactivated influenza vaccine. Using its own MiXCR run on the RT-PCR reads, TCRdb lists one record per CDR3 protein. The table records a few hundred thousand distinct CDR3 sequences, around 22% of them present only once. The source was PBMCs from blood, collected approximately 20 months after vaccination. Receptors originate from a man aged 50-75 years who received an inactivated influenza vaccine.

This clonotype was seen at least ten times. The rearrangement links TRBV7-2 to TRBJ1-6; D remains ambiguous. V was clipped by 2 bases and J by 0 bases, with 11 bases between them. The CDR3 has 17 amino acids. Germline CDR1 SGHTA, CDR2 FQGNSA. CDR3 sequence reads: CASSLYVRSSYNSPLHF. In DNA form, the CDR3 reads TGTGCCAGCAGCTTATATGTGAGGAGCTCCTATAATTCACCCCTCCACTTT.

This clonotype was seen a handful of times. The V and J genes are TRBV10-3 and TRBJ2-3, with 12 bases matching TRBD2. CDR1 is ENHRY, CDR2 SYGVKD, per germline. V shed 5 bases, J shed 3 bases, and the junction held 6 bases outside the gene matches. The CDR3 runs to 16 residues. This chain's CDR3 is CAISRLAGERTDTQYF. CDR3 DNA: TGTGCCATCAGTCGACTAGCGGGAGAACGTACAGATACGCAGTATTTT.

This clonotype has a handful of counts. V gene TRBV12-3 or TRBV12-4 combines with J gene TRBJ1-5; 9 bases match TRBD1. The V gene end was trimmed by 4 bases and the J gene end by 9 bases; junction bases not matched to a gene: 16. This CDR3 spans 17 amino acids. Here the CDR3 reads CASSSAGTGRGGRPQHF. For the CDR3, the DNA is TGTGCCAGCAGTTCCGCCGGGACAGGGAGGGGCGGACGGCCCCAGCATTTT.

This chain uses TRBV4-2 with TRBJ1-2; a possible D gene is TRBD1 (5 bases). The CDR3 covers 16 residues. V was shortened by 1 base and J by 4 bases, with 16 bases between the two germline ends. Germline V gives CDR1 LGHNA, CDR2 YNFKEQ. CDR3 sequence reads: CASSQGLDEGSYGYTF. DNA of the CDR3: TGTGCCAGCAGCCAAGGGTTGGATGAGGGGTCCTATGGCTACACCTTC.